This passage covers 24 T cell receptor beta chains from one sample sequenced in a study of cytomegalovirus exposure and HLA in healthy donors. With 60 Vbeta and 13 Jbeta primers, the PCR was carried out. Only in-frame clones appear in the TCRdb table, and some are missing; sequencing was by immunoSEQ multiplex PCR. The sample consists of some 90,000 clones, around 79% of them appearing once. The specimen sequenced was PBMCs. All receptors derive from a woman in her seventies in good health and CMV-seropositive.

The V call is TRBV6-5, the J call TRBJ1-3; possible D gene TRBD1, 6 bases. The length of the CDR3 is 15 residues. V was cut by 5 bases and J by 2 bases, with 13 bases left in between. In germline, CDR1 is MNHEY, CDR2 SVGAGI. CDR3 region: CASSRTGITGNTIYF. In DNA form, the CDR3 reads TGTGCCAGCAGTCGAACAGGGATTACTGGAAACACCATATATTTT.

This clone was seen only a few times. The genes are TRBV7-8 and TRBJ2-1; tentatively, D is TRBD2 (5 bases). Trimming removed 4 bases from V and 6 bases from J, with 16 bases in between. CDR1 and CDR2 from the germline V gene are SGHVS and FQNEAQ. This CDR3 contains 15 residues. In DNA, the CDR3 is TGTGCCAGCAGCTCCCGGATTTGGGAGACCAATGAGCAGTTCTTC. It translates to CASSSRIWETNEQFF.

The gene calls are TRBV6-5 and TRBJ1-2; D not certain. The CDR3 totals 15 residues. V was trimmed by 3 bases and J by 8 bases, leaving 19 bases between them. Per germline, CDR1 MNHEY and CDR2 SVGAGI. CDR3 DNA: TGTGCCAGCAGTTATGATGGGCGTCCTTACGGAGGCTACACCTTC. Amino acid sequence: CASSYDGRPYGGYTF.

This chain uses TRBV15 with TRBJ2-2; tentatively, D is TRBD1 (6 bases). This CDR3 has 12 amino acids. V dropped 9 bases and J dropped 2 bases, with 7 bases sitting between them. From germline, CDR1 is LNHNV and CDR2 YYDKDF (reference sequence). The CDR3 coding sequence is TGTGCCACGGGACAAAACACCGGGGAGCTGTTTTTT. This translates into CATGQNTGELFF.

J is TRBJ2-3 and V is TRBV28; 7 nucleotides align to TRBD1. The trim removed 10 bases at V and 2 bases at J, leaving 9 bases unmatched. The CDR3 runs 14 residues. Germline assignment: CDR1 MDHEN and CDR2 SYDVKM. CDR3 coding DNA: TGTGCCACCAGCGACAGGGCCCACACAGATACGCAGTATTTT. This codes for CATSDRAHTDTQYF.

This clone showed up just a few times. In the same sample, other DNA sequences code for this CDR3. The chain links TRBV27 to TRBJ2-7, with 9 bases that match TRBD1. CDR1 MNHEY and CDR2 SMNVEV come from the germline V gene (reference sequence). The CDR3 consists of 15 residues. Trimming removed 0 bases from V and 4 bases from J; junction bases left unmatched: 4. CDR3: CASSLSTGGGYEQYF. As DNA, the CDR3 is TGTGCCAGCAGTTTATCGACAGGGGGTGGGTACGAGCAGTACTTC.

The chain uses TRBV4-1 and TRBJ1-4; D perhaps matches TRBD1 (6 bases). With 7 bases removed from V and 4 bases from J, the gap between germline ends came to 16 bases. The CDR3 runs to 15 residues. CDR1 and CDR2 from the germline V gene are MGHRA and YSYEKL. CDR3 sequence (DNA): TGCGCCAGCAACCGAGCACAGGGAAATAATGAAAAACTGTTTTTT. The encoded protein is CASNRAQGNNEKLFF.

This chain uses TRBV19 with TRBJ2-3; D is possibly TRBD2 (6 bases). This CDR3 contains 15 residues. V lost 1 base and J 2 bases, leaving 10 bases between the germline ends. CDR1 LNHDA and CDR2 SQIVND come from the germline V gene (reference sequence). The CDR3 bases are TGTGCCAGTAGTATAGGAGGCGGGGACACAGATACGCAGTATTTT. It translates to CASSIGGGDTDTQYF.

The chain couples TRBV9 to TRBJ1-4; TRBD1 agrees at 10 bases. The V and J ends lost 4 bases and 11 bases, in that order; junction bases with no gene match: 8. This CDR3 is built from 14 residues. From germline, CDR1 is SGDLS and CDR2 YYNGEE. CDR3 sequence (DNA): TGTGCCAGCAGCCCCCGGACAGGGGGAGACAAACTGTTTTTT. Translation: CASSPRTGGDKLFF. Combining the CDR3 with reference TRBV9 and TRBJ1-4 gives the whole variable domain DSGVTQTPKHLITATGQRVTLRCSPRSGDLSVYWYQQSLDQGLQFLIQYYNGEERAKGNILERFSAQQFPDLHSELNLSSLELGDSALYFCASSPRTGGDKLFFGSGTQLSVL.

This clone has just a few counts. The chain is built from TRBV6-5 and TRBJ2-2; a weak D match, TRBD2 (5 bases). The V end was cut by 2 bases, the J end by 4 bases, with 11 bases between. The germline V gene encodes CDR1 MNHEY and CDR2 SVGAGI. This CDR3 has 15 residues. In DNA form, the CDR3 reads TGTGCCAGCAGTTACCTGGGTGGGAGCACCGGGGAGCTGTTTTTT. This gives the protein CASSYLGGSTGELFF.

The gene calls are TRBV7-2 and TRBJ1-4, with 11 bases fitting TRBD1. Germline loops: CDR1 SGHTA, CDR2 FQGNSA. The V and J ends lost 5 bases and 5 bases, in that order; junction bases with no gene match: 10. There are 17 residues in the CDR3. The DNA for the CDR3 is TGTGCCAGCAGCACACCTTTCCGGGACAGGGGGAATGAAAAACTGTTTTTT. Protein sequence: CASSTPFRDRGNEKLFF.

The chain has TRBV5-1 and TRBJ2-7; 7 bases are shared with TRBD2. The germline gives CDR1 SGHRS, CDR2 YFSETQ. Trimming at V came to 3 bases and at J to 1 base, leaving 4 bases not matched to a gene. This CDR3 is built from 14 residues. CDR3 sequence: CASSSSSGSYEQYF. The DNA of the CDR3 is TGCGCCAGCAGCTCGTCTAGCGGTTCCTACGAGCAGTACTTC.

The chain combines TRBV2 with TRBJ2-6; 7 positions agree with TRBD1. The CDR3 sequence is 19 residues long. V lost 6 bases, J lost 4 bases, and 18 bases stayed unmatched. CDR1 SNHLY and CDR2 FYNNEI come from the germline V gene. DNA for the CDR3: TGTGCCAGCAGCCCAGAGGGGGCAGGTTACCTCATAGGGGCCAACGTCCTGACTTTC. As protein: CASSPEGAGYLIGANVLTF.

The chain combines TRBV2 with TRBJ2-4, with D maybe TRBD1 (8 bases). The CDR3 sequence is 15 residues long. CDR1 is SNHLY and CDR2 is FYNNEI in the germline V gene. V was trimmed by 6 bases and J by 0 bases, leaving 12 bases between them. This chain's CDR3 is CASRQGGPAKNIQYF. In nucleotides, the CDR3 is TGTGCCAGCAGACAGGGGGGGCCAGCCAAAAACATTCAGTACTTC.

This clone was recorded only once. V is TRBV5-1 and J is TRBJ2-1; 11 bases fit TRBD1. Germline lookup yields CDR1 SGHRS and CDR2 YFSETQ. V gave up 2 bases and J gave up 9 bases; unmatched junction bases: 7. The CDR3 runs 15 residues. CDR3 region: CASSFARTGGGEQFF. As DNA, the CDR3 is TGCGCCAGCAGCTTTGCTAGGACAGGGGGCGGTGAGCAGTTCTTC.

The chain uses TRBV2 and TRBJ1-2; no clear D. The germline V gene encodes CDR1 SNHLY and CDR2 FYNNEI. V was trimmed by 4 bases and J by 5 bases, leaving 11 bases between them. The CDR3 is 13 residues long. The CDR3, as DNA: TGTGCCAGCAGTGGGAGGGCAGCATATGGCTACACCTTC. This codes for CASSGRAAYGYTF.

The J gene is TRBJ2-7, the V gene TRBV5-5; TRBD1 agrees at 7 bases. Losses at the gene ends were 2 bases for V and 4 bases for J; bases not matched to a gene: 21. The CDR3 length is 19 residues. Per the germline V gene, CDR1 is SGHKS and CDR2 is YYEKEE (reference sequence). The CDR3 bases are TGTGCCAGCAGCTTTTCGTTATCAGGGCCGGGACAGATGACTTACGAGCAGTACTTC. Its translation is CASSFSLSGPGQMTYEQYF.

In the case of this clone: A read error may account for a junction end that differs from germline. V is TRBV28 and J is TRBJ2-7, with TRBD1 as a possible D gene (5 bases). The germline CDR1 and CDR2 sequences are MDHEN and SYDVKM. This CDR3 region has 12 residues. The CDR3 is CASRLLDNEQYF. The CDR3 DNA sequence: TGTGCCAGCCGTTTATTGGACAACGAGCAGTACTTC.

The chain recombines TRBV5-4 with TRBJ2-2; 8 bases are a match to TRBD2. After removal of 2 bases from V and 5 bases from J, the junction contained 8 bases not matched to a gene. Germline values: CDR1 SGHNT, CDR2 YYREEE (reference sequence). The CDR3 extends over 16 amino acids. CDR3 DNA sequence: TGTGCCAGCAGCTTAAACAGCGGGAGATGGACCGGGGAGCTGTTTTTT. It is translated as CASSLNSGRWTGELFF.

This clone was counted once. This rearrangement joins TRBV6-6 to TRBJ2-2; D possibly corresponds to TRBD1 (5 bases). CDR1 and CDR2 (germline): MNHNY, SVGAGI (reference sequence). V was cut by 2 bases and J by 5 bases, with 12 bases left in between. CDR3 length: 15 residues. The CDR3 DNA reads TGTGCCAGCAGTTACACGGATAGGGGAACCGGGGAGCTGTTTTTT. It codes for CASSYTDRGTGELFF.

The rearrangement joins TRBV2 to TRBJ2-3; TRBD2 is a possible D gene (5 bases). Trimming removed 7 bases from V and 2 bases from J, with 19 bases in between. Germline CDR1 reads SNHLY; CDR2 reads FYNNEI. This CDR3 is 16 amino acids long. In nucleotides, the CDR3 is TGTGCCAGCAATATCTTTCCTAGCTTCAACACAGATACGCAGTATTTT. This sequence encodes CASNIFPSFNTDTQYF.

DNA for the CDR3: TGTGCCAGCAGCCGGGCCGGGACACCGAATGAAAAACTGTTTTTT. Translated, it gives CASSRAGTPNEKLFF. The chain is built from TRBV5-6 and TRBJ1-4, with D tentatively TRBD1 (6 bases). This CDR3 has 15 amino acids. Between the trimmed V and J ends, which lost 4 bases and 5 bases, there was a span of 15 bases. The germline CDR1 and CDR2 sequences are SGHDT and YYEEEE. Combining the CDR3 with reference TRBV5-6 and TRBJ1-4 gives the whole variable domain DAGVTQSPTHLIKTRGQQVTLRCSPKSGHDTVSWYQQALGQGPQFIFQYYEEEERQRGNFPDRFSGHQFPNYSSELNVNALLLGDSALYLCASSRAGTPNEKLFFGSGTQLSVL.

In this sample, this clone turned up once. This sequence joins TRBV28 and TRBJ2-7; D unresolved. The germline V gene encodes CDR1 MDHEN and CDR2 SYDVKM. This CDR3 comprises 12 residues. V was trimmed by 1 base and J by 1 base, leaving 2 bases between them. CDR3 coding DNA: TGTGCCAGCAGTTTATCATCCTACGAGCAGTACTTC. Residues: CASSLSSYEQYF.

J is TRBJ1-2 and V is TRBV19, with D possibly TRBD1 on 5 matching bases. V dropped 5 bases and J dropped 8 bases, with 15 bases sitting between them. CDR1 and CDR2 (germline): LNHDA, SQIVND (reference sequence). This CDR3 region has 13 residues. This CDR3 reads CASSPRQPRGYTF. DNA for the CDR3: TGTGCCAGTAGTCCCAGACAGCCTAGAGGCTACACCTTC.